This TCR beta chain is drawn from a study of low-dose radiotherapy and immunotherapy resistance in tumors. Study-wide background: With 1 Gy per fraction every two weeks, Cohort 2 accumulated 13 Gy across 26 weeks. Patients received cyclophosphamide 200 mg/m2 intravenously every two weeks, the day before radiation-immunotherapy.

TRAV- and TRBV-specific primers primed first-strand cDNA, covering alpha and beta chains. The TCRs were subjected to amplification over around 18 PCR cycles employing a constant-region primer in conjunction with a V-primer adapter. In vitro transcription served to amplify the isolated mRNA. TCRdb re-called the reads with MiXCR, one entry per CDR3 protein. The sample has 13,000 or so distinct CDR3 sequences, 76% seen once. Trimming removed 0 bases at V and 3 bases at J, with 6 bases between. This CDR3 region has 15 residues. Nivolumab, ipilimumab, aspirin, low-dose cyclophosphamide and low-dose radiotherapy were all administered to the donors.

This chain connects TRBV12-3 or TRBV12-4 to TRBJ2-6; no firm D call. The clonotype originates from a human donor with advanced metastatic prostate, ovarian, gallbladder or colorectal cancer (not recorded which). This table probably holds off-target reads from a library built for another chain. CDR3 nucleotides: TGTGCCAGCAGTTTAGCAGTGGGTGGGGCCAACGTCCTGACTTTC. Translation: CASSLAVGGANVLTF.